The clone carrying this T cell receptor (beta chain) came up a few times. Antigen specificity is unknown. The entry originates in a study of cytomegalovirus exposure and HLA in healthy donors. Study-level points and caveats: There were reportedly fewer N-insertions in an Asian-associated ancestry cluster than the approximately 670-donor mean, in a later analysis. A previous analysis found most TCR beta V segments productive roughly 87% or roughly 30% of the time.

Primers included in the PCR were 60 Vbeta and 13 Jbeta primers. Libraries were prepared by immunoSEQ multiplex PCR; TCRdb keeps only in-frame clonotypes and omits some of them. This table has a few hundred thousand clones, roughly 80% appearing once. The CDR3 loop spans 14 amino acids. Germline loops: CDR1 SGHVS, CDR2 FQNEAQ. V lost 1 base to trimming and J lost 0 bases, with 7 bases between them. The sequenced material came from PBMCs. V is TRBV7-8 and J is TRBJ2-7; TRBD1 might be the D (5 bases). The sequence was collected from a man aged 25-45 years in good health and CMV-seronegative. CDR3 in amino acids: CASSLEGNSYEQYF. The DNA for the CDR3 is TGTGCCAGCAGCTTAGAGGGGAACTCCTACGAGCAGTACTTC.